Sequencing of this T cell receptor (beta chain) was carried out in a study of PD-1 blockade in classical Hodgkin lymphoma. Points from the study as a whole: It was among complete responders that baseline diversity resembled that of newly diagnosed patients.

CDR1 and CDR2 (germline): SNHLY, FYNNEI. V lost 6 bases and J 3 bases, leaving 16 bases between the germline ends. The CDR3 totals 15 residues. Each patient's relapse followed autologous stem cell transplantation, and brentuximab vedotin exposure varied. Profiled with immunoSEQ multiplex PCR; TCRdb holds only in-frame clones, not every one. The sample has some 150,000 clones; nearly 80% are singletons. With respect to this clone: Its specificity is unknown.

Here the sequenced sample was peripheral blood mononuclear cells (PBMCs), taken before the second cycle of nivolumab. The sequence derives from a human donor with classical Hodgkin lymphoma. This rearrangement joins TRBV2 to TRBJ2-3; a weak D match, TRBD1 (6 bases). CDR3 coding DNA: TGTGCCAGCAGGGAAACAGGGTCTCGGACAGATACGCAGTATTTT. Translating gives CASRETGSRTDTQYF.